This T cell receptor (beta chain) was found in a study of T-cell memory formation after mild COVID-19. Findings of the study overall: What remained unconfirmed was the SARS-CoV-2 specificity of second-wave clones peaking on day 37. Some responding clones appeared in pre-infection memory, suggesting cross-reactive memory joined.

In its sample, this clonotype was seen a few times. Its antigen remains unknown. Constant-segment primers served in 5'RACE that generated TCR alpha and TCR beta cDNA libraries bearing sample barcodes and UMIs. MiXCR, run by TCRdb on the 5' RACE reads, gives a single entry per CDR3 protein. The sample lists 310,000 or so distinct CDR3 sequences, less than 20% occurring once. The CDR3 runs to 16 residues. Germline CDR1 is SGDLS and CDR2 is YYNGEE. V trimming: 5 bases; J trimming: 4 bases; junction bases outside the gene matches: 13. The chain carries TRBV9 and TRBJ2-7, with 9 bases identical to TRBD1. This clonotype was sampled from a man aged 18 to 30 who had mild COVID-19 (a few samples of this study predate the infection). Cell type and time point are not known. The sample comprised PBMCs or a T cell subset sorted from them (not recorded which). CDR3 nucleotide sequence: TGTGCCAGCAGTCGATCCGGCGGACAGGGGTCATACGAGCAGTACTTC. Translated: CASSRSGGQGSYEQYF.